The 30 T cell receptor beta chains reported below all come from one sample, sequenced in a study of OX40 agonist ivuxolimab in advanced cancers. Libraries were prepared by immunoSEQ multiplex PCR; TCRdb keeps only in-frame clonotypes and omits some of them. The table lists some 94,000 clones, roughly 95% of them singletons, with about 2% in the top ten. The sample was CD4+ or CD8+ T cells sorted from blood, taken in a trial of the OX40 agonist ivuxolimab. These receptors all come from an adult with an advanced solid tumor such as melanoma, head and neck, liver or kidney cancer.

This clone was observed once. V and J are TRBV7-9 and TRBJ2-7, with 8 bases fitting TRBD2. The length of the CDR3 is 14 residues. V lost 5 bases and J lost 5; bases outside the gene matches: 8. Germline values: CDR1 SEHNR, CDR2 FQNEAQ (reference sequence). The CDR3 coding sequence is TGTGCCAGCAGCCCGGGACTAGAATTAAACGAGCAGTACTTC. Translated, it gives CASSPGLELNEQYF.

The chain links TRBV11-2 to TRBJ2-3; D gene unclear. The CDR3 sequence is 14 residues long. V was trimmed by 5 bases and J by 1 base, leaving 10 bases between them. Germline CDR1 reads SGHAT; CDR2 reads FQNNGV. The CDR3 DNA follows: TGTGCCAGCAGCGGCCCTACGGGCACAGATACGCAGTATTTT. It encodes CASSGPTGTDTQYF.

The chain has TRBV7-2 and TRBJ2-7, with D perhaps matching TRBD1 (6 bases). There are 14 residues in the CDR3. Trimming removed 5 bases at V and 2 bases at J, with 13 bases between. Germline values: CDR1 SGHTA, CDR2 FQGNSA. The CDR3 reads CASSSRDNAYEQYF. The CDR3 nucleotides are TGTGCCAGCAGCAGCCGGGACAATGCCTACGAGCAGTACTTC. The complete variable domain, with remaining parts taken from reference TRBV7-2 and TRBJ2-7, reads GAGVSQSPSNKVTEKGKDVELRCDPISGHTALYWYRQSLGQGLEFLIYFQGNSAPDKSGLPSDRFSAERTGGSVSTLTIQRTQQEDSAVYLCASSSRDNAYEQYFGPGTRLTVT.

The chain links TRBV11-1 to TRBJ2-7, with D possibly being TRBD2 (6 bases). This CDR3 contains 14 residues. The germline gives CDR1 SGHAT, CDR2 FQDESV (reference sequence). The V end was cut by 1 base, the J end by 1 base, with 8 bases between. The CDR3 region is CASSLDGGSYEQYF. CDR3 DNA sequence: TGTGCCAGCAGCTTAGATGGAGGGTCCTACGAGCAGTACTTC.

The chain employs TRBV28 and TRBJ2-1; 11 nucleotides align to TRBD2. The CDR3 length is 15 residues. Germline trimming cut 6 bases from V and 3 bases from J; bases unmatched to any gene: 4. Germline V CDR1 and CDR2: MDHEN, SYDVKM. The CDR3 spells CASSLGTSGYNEQFF. CDR3 nucleotide sequence: TGTGCCAGCAGCTTAGGGACTAGCGGCTACAATGAGCAGTTCTTC.

This chain uses TRBV5-8 with TRBJ1-5; no clear D gene. The V end was cut by 1 base, the J end by 5 bases, with 19 bases between. The CDR3 extends over 17 amino acids. CDR1 is SGHTS and CDR2 is YDEGEE in the germline V gene. The CDR3 reads CASSLLLSGVGDQPQHF. CDR3 bases: TGTGCCAGCAGCTTGCTCTTATCGGGCGTCGGGGATCAGCCCCAGCATTTT.

This chain connects TRBV7-6 to TRBJ1-6; D call uncertain. V shed 1 base and J shed 13 bases, with 11 bases lying between them. Germline V gene lookup returns CDR1 SGHVS and CDR2 FNYEAQ. The length of the CDR3 is 13 residues. Written as DNA, the CDR3 is TGTGCCAGCAGCTTAGGTGGGCCTGGGCCCCTCCACTTT. It codes for CASSLGGPGPLHF.

The rearrangement joins TRBV5-6 to TRBJ2-7, with 8 bases matching TRBD1. After removal of 3 bases from V and 3 bases from J, the junction contained 5 bases not matched to a gene. CDR1 and CDR2 (germline): SGHDT, YYEEEE. This CDR3 is 14 amino acids long. The chain's CDR3 is CASSWTGHNYEQYF. CDR3 nucleotide sequence: TGTGCCAGCAGCTGGACAGGGCACAACTACGAGCAGTACTTC.

V and J are TRBV27 and TRBJ2-7; D may be TRBD1 (6 bases). V was clipped by 2 bases and J by 6 bases, with 11 bases between them. CDR3 size: 13 residues. Germline assignment: CDR1 MNHEY and CDR2 SMNVEV (reference sequence). CDR3 region: CASSLQQGSEQYF. The DNA for the CDR3 is TGTGCCAGCAGTTTACAACAGGGCAGCGAGCAGTACTTC.

In the case of this clone: The sample has other DNA sequences that encode this CDR3 too. The chain employs TRBV27 and TRBJ2-7, with D perhaps TRBD2 (6 bases). The ends were cut back, 0 bases at V and 3 bases at J, with 6 bases in the middle. The CDR3 contains 13 residues. Germline V CDR1 and CDR2: MNHEY, SMNVEV (reference sequence). CDR3 nucleotide sequence: TGTGCCAGCAGTTTATCCGGGGGCTACGAGCAGTACTTC. Its translation: CASSLSGGYEQYF.

This chain joins TRBV19 and TRBJ1-1, with 9 nucleotides matching TRBD1. The CDR3 length is 13 residues. The germline V gene encodes CDR1 LNHDA and CDR2 SQIVND (reference sequence). Trimming cost V 9 bases and J 2 bases; bases outside gene matches: 4. The CDR3: CASTTGGNTEAFF. The CDR3 region has the DNA TGTGCCAGCACGACAGGGGGAAACACTGAAGCTTTCTTT.

This sequence joins TRBV5-6 and TRBJ1-1; D unclear. The CDR3 consists of 18 residues. Germline V lookup: CDR1 SGHDT, CDR2 YYEEEE. V was clipped by 0 bases and J by 1 base, with 19 bases between them. The DNA of the CDR3 is TGTGCCAGCAGCTTGGTTGGTGAGGCAACGAATCCGAACACTGAAGCTTTCTTT. It is translated as CASSLVGEATNPNTEAFF.

The genes are TRBV28 and TRBJ2-7; D is perhaps TRBD2 (6 bases). This CDR3 has 14 residues. Germline loops: CDR1 MDHEN, CDR2 SYDVKM. The V and J ends lost 3 bases and 3 bases respectively, with 12 bases between them. The DNA of the CDR3 is TGTGCCAGCAGTTTTCGAGCGGGTCACTACGAGCAGTACTTC. It encodes CASSFRAGHYEQYF.

The chain has TRBV27 and TRBJ2-1; 11 bases fit TRBD2. The germline CDR1 and CDR2 sequences are MNHEY and SMNVEV (reference sequence). The CDR3 runs to 17 residues. The junction had 5 bases not matched to a gene; V was cut back by 3 bases and J by 1 base. CDR3 nucleotide sequence: TGTGCCAGCAGTTTGATAGCGGGAGGGTGGTCCTACAATGAGCAGTTCTTC. Amino acid sequence: CASSLIAGGWSYNEQFF.

J is TRBJ2-1 and V is TRBV7-2, with 12 bases fitting TRBD2. Germline V gene lookup returns CDR1 SGHTA and CDR2 FQGNSA. Trimming removed 4 bases from V and 0 bases from J; junction bases left unmatched: 1. CDR3 length equals 16 residues. CDR3 nucleotide sequence: TGTGCCAGCAGCTCGGGACTAGCGGGCTCCTACAATGAGCAGTTCTTC. Its protein product is CASSSGLAGSYNEQFF.

This chain links TRBV4-3 with TRBJ1-1; D is possibly TRBD1 (5 bases). Trimming removed 4 bases from V and 0 bases from J, with 9 bases in between. Germline-derived CDR1 and CDR2 are LGHNA and YSLEER. This CDR3 has 14 amino acids. CDR3: CASSLRQMNTEAFF. CDR3 sequence (DNA): TGCGCCAGCAGCCTCCGACAGATGAACACTGAAGCTTTCTTT.

This clone was detected a few times. This CDR3 reads CASSAPGNTEAFF. CDR3 DNA: TGCGCCAGCAGTGCGCCAGGGAACACTGAAGCTTTCTTT. The V call is TRBV10-1, the J call TRBJ1-1; no definite D call. CDR3 length: 13 residues. Germline lookup yields CDR1 WNHNN and CDR2 SYGVQD (reference sequence). V lost 4 bases and J lost 1, with 7 bases in between.

The J gene is TRBJ1-2, the V gene TRBV13, with a possible D match to TRBD1 (6 bases). Trimming stripped 8 bases from V and 5 bases from J, with 15 bases between. This CDR3 is 13 amino acids long. Looked up from germline, CDR1 is PRHDT and CDR2 is FYEKMQ (reference sequence). As DNA, the CDR3 is TGTGCCAGCTACCCTAGGGGGGGATATGGCTACACCTTC. The encoded protein is CASYPRGGYGYTF.

The V gene is TRBV10-3, the J gene TRBJ1-2; no clear D gene. Germline CDR1 is ENHRY and CDR2 is SYGVKD. This CDR3 is built from 15 residues. The V and J ends lost 0 bases and 0 bases respectively, with 8 bases between them. The CDR3: CAISESAAANYGYTF. As DNA, the CDR3 is TGTGCCATCAGTGAGTCTGCAGCAGCTAACTATGGCTACACCTTC.

The genes are TRBV14 and TRBJ2-7; D gene unclear. The CDR3 has 10 residues. With 3 bases removed from V and 9 bases from J, the gap between germline ends came to 6 bases. Germline CDR1 SGHDN, CDR2 FVKESK. The CDR3 DNA sequence: TGTGCCAGCAGCCAGTCTACGCAGTACTTC. It specifies CASSQSTQYF.

This rearrangement joins TRBV27 to TRBJ1-1; 7 positions match TRBD1. CDR1 is MNHEY and CDR2 is SMNVEV in the germline V gene (reference sequence). The CDR3 sequence is 15 residues long. With 2 bases clipped from V and 1 base from J, the junction kept 4 bases outside the gene matches. CDR3 loop: CASSLAGTANTEAFF. DNA of the CDR3: TGTGCCAGCAGTTTAGCCGGGACAGCGAACACTGAAGCTTTCTTT.

The rearrangement links TRBV19 to TRBJ1-5; no clear D gene. Trimming pared 6 bases from V and 2 bases from J, leaving 5 bases between. The CDR3 loop spans 12 amino acids. CDR1 LNHDA and CDR2 SQIVND come from the germline V gene (reference sequence). In nucleotides, the CDR3 is TGTGCCAGTAGAACGGGCAATCAGCCCCAGCATTTT. Its protein product is CASRTGNQPQHF. The complete variable domain, with remaining parts taken from reference TRBV19 and TRBJ1-5, reads DGGITQSPKYLFRKEGQNVTLSCEQNLNHDAMYWYRQDPGQGLRLIYYSQIVNDFQKGDIAEGYSVSREKKESFPLTVTSAQKNPTAFYLCASRTGNQPQHFGDGTRLSIL.

V and J are TRBV15 and TRBJ2-7; tentative D call: TRBD1 (5 bases). The CDR3 spans 12 residues. Germline values: CDR1 LNHNV, CDR2 YYDKDF (reference sequence). Trimming took off 5 bases at V and 6 bases at J, with 11 bases between the two ends. The CDR3 sequence: CATSASGFEQYF. In DNA form, the CDR3 reads TGTGCCACCAGCGCCTCAGGGTTCGAGCAGTACTTC.

The CDR3 spells CASSPLRTGGTDTQYF. The CDR3 region has the DNA TGTGCCAGCAGTCCCCTTCGGACAGGGGGAACAGATACGCAGTATTTT. V gene TRBV28 combines with J gene TRBJ2-3, with 10 bases aligning to TRBD1. Germline V CDR1 and CDR2: MDHEN, SYDVKM. The length of the CDR3 is 16 residues. V lost 5 bases to trimming and J lost 3 bases; unmatched junction nucleotides: 8.

The rearrangement joins TRBV30 to TRBJ2-7; TRBD1 is a possible D gene (6 bases). The germline V gene encodes CDR1 GTSNPN and CDR2 SVGIG (reference sequence). V was shortened by 6 bases and J by 5 bases, with 23 bases between the two germline ends. The CDR3 is 15 residues long. CDR3 in DNA: TGTGCCTGCCGGGATCTATTGATTTACAGGGACGAGCAGTACTTC. Its translation is CACRDLLIYRDEQYF.

V is TRBV28 and J is TRBJ2-1; no clear D. The CDR3 totals 14 residues. From germline, CDR1 is MDHEN and CDR2 SYDVKM. Trimming left V 3 bases short and J 4 bases short, with 10 bases between. CDR3 sequence (DNA): TGTGCCAGCAGTTTTTACTCCGGGTACAATGAGCAGTTCTTC. It codes for CASSFYSGYNEQFF. Drawing the rest from reference TRBV28 and TRBJ2-1, the complete variable domain is DVKVTQSSRYLVKRTGEKVFLECVQDMDHENMFWYRQDPGLGLRLIYFSYDVKMKEKGDIPEGYSVSREKKERFSLILESASTNQTSMYLCASSFYSGYNEQFFGPGTRLTVL.

The chain combines TRBV7-9 with TRBJ2-3; D remains ambiguous. Germline lookup yields CDR1 SEHNR and CDR2 FQNEAQ (reference sequence). CDR3 length: 12 amino acids. The germline V and J ends were trimmed by 2 bases and 4 bases, with 4 bases remaining between them. The CDR3 nucleotides are TGTGCCAGCAGCTTAATTGCAGATACGCAGTATTTT. It yields the protein CASSLIADTQYF.

The V and J genes are TRBV7-9 and TRBJ2-1; 9 bases map to TRBD2. CDR1 is SEHNR, CDR2 FQNEAQ, per germline (reference sequence). The CDR3 contains 18 residues. Germline trimming cut 4 bases from V and 6 bases from J; bases unmatched to any gene: 16. The CDR3 sequence is CASSSTTLLAGKINEQFF. Written as DNA, the CDR3 is TGTGCCAGCAGCTCGACTACCCTGCTAGCGGGAAAAATCAATGAGCAGTTCTTC.

The chain employs TRBV28 and TRBJ2-7, with 7 bases aligning to TRBD1. CDR1 MDHEN and CDR2 SYDVKM come from the germline V gene. V dropped 3 bases and J dropped 0; count of bases not matched to a gene: 2. The CDR3 runs 14 residues. The CDR3 coding sequence is TGTGCCAGCAGTTTGCGGACAGGCTCCTACGAGCAGTACTTC. It specifies CASSLRTGSYEQYF.

In this sample, this clone turned up once. The rearrangement uses TRBV7-8 and TRBJ1-5; a possible D gene is TRBD1 (6 bases). The CDR3 has 16 residues. Germline V gene sequence: CDR1 SGHVS, CDR2 FQNEAQ. V was trimmed by 4 bases and J by 2 bases, leaving 15 bases between them. Here the CDR3 reads CASSSPGAGGNQPQHF. As DNA, the CDR3 is TGTGCCAGCAGCTCACCGGGGGCAGGGGGCAATCAGCCCCAGCATTTT.